The clone carrying this TCR beta chain was counted only a few times. Seattle patient enrollment occurred during active infection, with longitudinal follow-up thereafter. This entry is derived from a study of blood T cell repertoires in COVID-19. The CDR3 covers 14 residues. The trim removed 7 bases at V and 8 bases at J, leaving 5 bases unmatched. Germline V gene sequence: CDR1 MDHEN, CDR2 SYDVKM. Original processing methods: From reference gene primer amplification, estimates of nucleated cell counts were derived. TCRdb's table, derived via immunoSEQ multiplex PCR, lists solely in-frame clones and lacks some. The V and J calls and the clone size are those of that table, but D and trimming were determined from the DNA. Of roughly 160,000 clones in the sample, around nine tenths were seen once.

Sequencing used peripheral blood. The origin of this receptor is a man in his sixties with COVID-19, enrolled during active disease. The V call is TRBV28, the J call TRBJ1-4, with 12 bases matching TRBD1. CDR3 sequence: CASNPGQGAEKLFF. The DNA of the CDR3 is TGTGCCAGCAACCCGGGACAGGGGGCCGAAAAACTGTTTTTT.